This section outlines one TCR beta chain sequence together with its context. The target antigen is unknown. The CDR3 extends over 14 amino acids. Germline loops: CDR1 SEHNR, CDR2 FQNEAQ (reference sequence). V was shortened by 3 bases and J by 7 bases, with 16 bases between the two germline ends. The entry originates in a study of T cell responses to AZD1222 COVID-19 vaccine. Notes on the study in general: Sampling captured repertoires only after the peak T cell response. Donors in the cohort were predominantly white British and more often female, and clonal diversity was possibly underestimated. Spike-specific TCR depth and breadth grew after two AZD1222 doses. Unmutated variant regions are reportedly the target of nearly half of TCRs that are spike-specific.

This table comes from immunoSEQ multiplex PCR, and its TCRdb copy is limited to in-frame clones, with some not included. This table holds 150,000 or so clones, approximately 90% found once. Material: peripheral blood, obtained 28 days after the second AZD1222 dose. This chain connects TRBV7-9 to TRBJ2-7; D is uncertain. The source of this sequence is an adult who received the AZD1222 COVID-19 vaccine. The CDR3 bases are TGTGCCAGCAGCTTGCAGCGCGACGTTGGGGAGCAGTACTTC. Residues: CASSLQRDVGEQYF.